Here is one T cell receptor (beta chain) with its context. Its antigen is undetermined. TCRdb recomputed calls from the 5' RACE reads with MiXCR, one row per CDR3 protein. The repertoire holds 100,000 to 150,000 distinct CDR3 sequences, with approximately 17% as singletons. This CDR3 is built from 15 residues. Germline V CDR1 and CDR2: SNHLY, FYNNEI. With V trimmed by 6 bases and J by 7 bases, 11 bases remained unmatched. This sample was included in a study of CD8 T cells in ankylosing spondylitis. Whole-study findings and limits: What appeared characteristic of ankylosing spondylitis blood was a TCR beta motif of several highly homologous variants.

V is TRBV2 and J is TRBJ2-1; TRBD2 agrees at 8 bases. The source is a male donor with ankylosing spondylitis. Specimen: blood, either unsorted or a sorted T cell fraction (not recorded which). CDR3 loop: CASSREGLVGNEQFF. The DNA of the CDR3 is TGTGCCAGCAGCCGGGAGGGGCTAGTTGGTAATGAGCAGTTCTTC. The full variable domain, rest sourced from reference TRBV2 and TRBJ2-1, is EPEVTQTPSHQVTQMGQEVILRCVPISNHLYFYWYRQILGQKVEFLVSFYNNEISEKSEIFDDQFSVERPDGSNFTLKIRSTKLEDSAMYFCASSREGLVGNEQFFGPGTRLTVL.